One TCR beta chain is described in this entry. Generated by immunoSEQ multiplex PCR, the TCRdb table keeps only in-frame clones and is missing some. Here the sample spans under 60,000 clones, over 60% being singletons. This specimen comes from a study of PD-1 blockade in classical Hodgkin lymphoma. All trial patients relapsed after autologous stem cell transplantation. Deletions cut 8 bases from V and 1 base from J, with 11 bases between. CDR1 and CDR2 from the germline V gene are MGHDK and SYGVNS. The CDR3 is made up of 13 amino acids. This sequence originates from a human donor with classical Hodgkin lymphoma. The chain carries TRBV25-1 and TRBJ1-1, with no clear D. The material sequenced was peripheral blood mononuclear cells (PBMCs), taken before the second cycle of nivolumab. The chain's CDR3 is CASLPPRNTEAFF. The CDR3 region has the DNA TGTGCCAGCCTGCCTCCCCGGAACACTGAAGCTTTCTTT.